Given below is one T cell receptor beta chain in context. The antigen remains undetermined. This CDR3 is 15 amino acids long. V gave up 4 bases and J gave up 5 bases, with 15 bases separating them. Germline CDR1 SGHNT, CDR2 YYREEE (reference sequence). The sample is drawn from a study of T cell responses to AZD1222 COVID-19 vaccine. This table comes from immunoSEQ multiplex PCR, and its TCRdb copy is limited to in-frame clones, with some not included. Of under 85,000 clones listed, roughly 88% are singletons. Study-wide points: Vaccine-associated CD4 TCRs spanned spike, dominant at 160-218 and 743-854. Two AZD1222 doses significantly raised spike-specific TCR breadth and depth over controls.

The specimen was peripheral blood, collected on day 0 of MenACWY control vaccination. This chain connects TRBV5-4 to TRBJ2-2; D is perhaps TRBD1 (6 bases). The source of this sequence is an adult in good health. DNA for the CDR3: TGTGCCAGCAGCACCGGGACACGGAGGACCGGGGAGCTGTTTTTT. Translation gives CASSTGTRRTGELFF.